This entry lists 26 T cell receptor beta chains sequenced from one sample in a study of PD-L1 blockade in urothelial cancer. Data came from immunoSEQ multiplex PCR; TCRdb stores just in-frame clones and leaves some out. The table includes around 130,000 clones, 65% to 85% detected once. Time point in this sample: pretreatment peripheral blood. The sample here was PBMCs, taken around atezolizumab (anti-PD-L1) treatment. The source is a man aged 50 to 60 with urothelial cancer.

The rearrangement uses TRBV5-1 and TRBJ2-5; D remains ambiguous. V gave up 0 bases and J gave up 0 bases, with 12 bases separating them. CDR1 and CDR2 from the germline V gene are SGHRS and YFSETQ. The CDR3 loop spans 16 amino acids. The CDR3 loop is CASSLGVRLNQETQYF. Written as DNA, the CDR3 is TGCGCCAGCAGCTTGGGGGTTAGACTCAACCAAGAGACCCAGTACTTC.

This chain joins TRBV10-3 and TRBJ1-2, with D unclear. The CDR3 is 12 residues long. V lost 8 bases to trimming and J lost 8 bases, with 15 bases between them. The germline gives CDR1 ENHRY, CDR2 SYGVKD. This CDR3 reads CAIGEGAEGYTF. The CDR3, as DNA: TGTGCCATCGGCGAGGGCGCGGAAGGCTACACCTTC.

The V gene is TRBV9, the J gene TRBJ1-2; a weak D match, TRBD1 (5 bases). V lost 0 bases to trimming and J lost 6 bases, with 15 bases between them. The V gene's germline CDR1 is SGDLS and CDR2 YYNGEE. The CDR3 sequence is 15 residues long. The CDR3 DNA sequence: TGTGCCAGCAGCGTAGGGGGCCTAAACTACAATGGCTACACCTTC. This sequence encodes CASSVGGLNYNGYTF.

The chain joins TRBV5-4 to TRBJ2-7; no firm D call. CDR1 is SGHNT, CDR2 YYREEE, per germline (reference sequence). Trimming removed 5 bases from V and 9 bases from J, with 6 bases in between. CDR3 length: 9 residues. CDR3 residues: CASRLVQYF. Written as DNA, the CDR3 is TGTGCCAGCAGACTCGTGCAGTACTTC.

The rearrangement links TRBV5-8 to TRBJ1-2, with TRBD1 matching over 8 bases. CDR1 and CDR2 from the germline V gene are SGHTS and YDEGEE. The CDR3 is 15 amino acids. V dropped 5 bases and J dropped 4; count of bases not matched to a gene: 10. The CDR3 nucleotides are TGTGCCAGCAGTTTCCCGGGACAGGCCATCTATGGCTACACCTTC. Protein product: CASSFPGQAIYGYTF.

This clone appeared a single time. The V and J genes are TRBV28 and TRBJ1-2, with D hard to call. Trimming left V 2 bases short and J 5 bases short, with 15 bases between. Germline CDR1 is MDHEN and CDR2 is SYDVKM. CDR3 length: 15 amino acids. CDR3 region: CASSLIVLTGYGYTF. The DNA of the CDR3 is TGTGCCAGCAGTTTAATTGTGTTGACTGGGTATGGCTACACCTTC.

The J gene is TRBJ2-3, the V gene TRBV13; 11 nucleotides align to TRBD2. V dropped 5 bases and J dropped 6; count of bases not matched to a gene: 13. The CDR3 totals 17 residues. Germline assignment: CDR1 PRHDT and CDR2 FYEKMQ (reference sequence). The CDR3 is CASSIPGLAVGRDTQYF. The CDR3, as DNA: TGTGCCAGCAGCATACCGGGACTAGCGGTGGGGCGGGATACGCAGTATTTT.

This chain joins TRBV28 and TRBJ2-7, with TRBD1 identical over 8 bases. The CDR3 length is 14 residues. The J segment lost 3 bases and the V segment lost 3 bases, leaving 4 bases of the junction unmatched. From germline, CDR1 is MDHEN and CDR2 SYDVKM. The CDR3 region has the DNA TGTGCCAGCAGTTTCTCAGGGGGCAACTACGAGCAGTACTTC. Translation: CASSFSGGNYEQYF.

The chain has TRBV28 and TRBJ2-5; the D is unclear. V dropped 5 bases and J dropped 7 bases, with 14 bases sitting between them. Germline CDR1 MDHEN, CDR2 SYDVKM. The CDR3 is made up of 13 amino acids. In nucleotides, the CDR3 is TGTGCCAGCAGTCTCAAGCCGAAGTGGACCCAGTACTTC. Translated, it gives CASSLKPKWTQYF.

The chain employs TRBV7-6 and TRBJ1-6; TRBD1 is a possible D gene (6 bases). V lost 5 bases and J 9 bases, leaving 20 bases between the germline ends. Germline lookup yields CDR1 SGHVS and CDR2 FNYEAQ. The CDR3 sequence is 16 residues long. The CDR3 here is CASSPRTGLRGSPLHF. CDR3 nucleotide sequence: TGTGCCAGCAGCCCCCGAACAGGGCTAAGGGGTTCACCCCTCCACTTT.

The rearrangement joins TRBV10-1 to TRBJ2-5; 8 bases fit TRBD1. J lost 2 bases, V lost 6 bases, and 5 bases had no gene match. Germline V gene sequence: CDR1 WNHNN, CDR2 SYGVQD (reference sequence). The CDR3 runs to 14 residues. CDR3 region: CASSPRTGQETQYF. The CDR3 DNA follows: TGCGCCAGCAGCCCCCGGACAGGGCAAGAGACCCAGTACTTC.

This sequence joins TRBV4-1 and TRBJ2-7; TRBD1 matches 7 bases. CDR3 length: 16 residues. Per germline, CDR1 MGHRA and CDR2 YSYEKL. V was clipped by 4 bases and J by 2 bases; unmatched bases: 11. The CDR3 sequence is CASSPPPSQGAYEQYF. Written as DNA, the CDR3 is TGCGCCAGCAGCCCCCCCCCTTCTCAGGGGGCCTACGAGCAGTACTTC.

The chain employs TRBV30 and TRBJ2-7, with 7 bases that match TRBD1. V gave up 7 bases and J gave up 6 bases; unmatched junction bases: 9. This CDR3 has 12 residues. Germline values: CDR1 GTSNPN, CDR2 SVGIG (reference sequence). CDR3 region: CAYLGTALEQYF. For the CDR3, the DNA is TGTGCCTACCTGGGGACAGCGCTCGAGCAGTACTTC.

V is TRBV10-3 and J is TRBJ2-7, with D possibly matching TRBD2 (6 bases). The CDR3 spans 13 residues. V lost 1 base to trimming and J lost 4 bases, with 8 bases between them. From germline, CDR1 is ENHRY and CDR2 SYGVKD. CDR3 coding DNA: TGTGCCATCAGTGAGTTTGGGGGGTACGAGCAGTACTTC. It specifies CAISEFGGYEQYF.

The chain uses TRBV6-1 and TRBJ2-5, with 7 bases that match TRBD2. The CDR3 runs 14 residues. Trimming at V came to 8 bases and at J to 5 bases, leaving 11 bases not matched to a gene. Germline V gives CDR1 MNHNS, CDR2 SASEGT. The CDR3 loop is CASGRAPVGETQYF. The DNA for the CDR3 is TGTGCCAGCGGGAGGGCCCCGGTTGGGGAGACCCAGTACTTC.

This chain joins TRBV25-1 and TRBJ1-4; the D is unclear. Trimming removed 0 bases from V and 7 bases from J, with 12 bases in between. There are 15 residues in the CDR3. In germline, CDR1 is MGHDK, CDR2 SYGVNS. The CDR3 region is CASSEYPREAEKLFF. For the CDR3, the DNA is TGTGCCAGCAGTGAATATCCTCGGGAAGCTGAAAAACTGTTTTTT.

This rearrangement joins TRBV11-2 to TRBJ1-1; D gene uncertain. The V and J ends lost 4 bases and 4 bases respectively, with 10 bases between them. CDR1 SGHAT and CDR2 FQNNGV come from the germline V gene. The CDR3 sequence is 13 residues long. CDR3 in amino acids: CASSWASTTEAFF. CDR3 nucleotide sequence: TGTGCCAGCAGCTGGGCCTCGACCACTGAAGCTTTCTTT.

The chain links TRBV29-1 to TRBJ1-2; 9 bases are a match to TRBD1. Germline values: CDR1 SQVTM, CDR2 ANQGSEA. V lost 4 bases to trimming and J lost 6 bases; unmatched junction nucleotides: 6. There are 13 residues in the CDR3. CDR3 in amino acids: CSVGGGQGDGYTF. In DNA, the CDR3 is TGCAGCGTTGGGGGGGGACAGGGAGATGGCTACACCTTC.

The chain employs TRBV27 and TRBJ2-7, with TRBD2 matching over 10 bases. The CDR3 consists of 14 residues. The germline gives CDR1 MNHEY, CDR2 SMNVEV (reference sequence). V trimming: 3 bases; J trimming: 6 bases; junction bases outside the gene matches: 5. The CDR3 sequence is CASSFRLAGAEQYF. The DNA of the CDR3 is TGTGCCAGCAGTTTTCGGCTAGCGGGAGCCGAGCAGTACTTC.

The chain carries TRBV5-5 and TRBJ2-1, with a weak D call TRBD1 (5 bases). CDR3 size: 15 residues. V lost 3 bases to trimming and J lost 0 bases, with 10 bases between them. CDR1 and CDR2 from the germline V gene are SGHKS and YYEKEE (reference sequence). Written as DNA, the CDR3 is TGTGCCAGCAGCTCAGGGTTTTTCTCCTACAATGAGCAGTTCTTC. Protein product: CASSSGFFSYNEQFF. The full variable domain, in which reference TRBV5-5 and TRBJ2-1 provide the parts outside the CDR3, is DAGVTQSPTHLIKTRGQQVTLRCSPISGHKSVSWYQQVLGQGPQFIFQYYEKEERGRGNFPDRFSARQFPNYSSELNVNALLLGDSALYLCASSSGFFSYNEQFFGPGTRLTVL.

The CDR3 sequence is CARDRGSGANVLTF. Written as DNA, the CDR3 is TGTGCGAGAGACAGGGGCTCTGGGGCCAACGTCCTGACTTTC. The chain is built from TRBV15 and TRBJ2-6, with TRBD1 identical over 8 bases. Germline CDR1 LNHNV, CDR2 YYDKDF (reference sequence). The CDR3 spans 14 residues.

In DNA, the CDR3 is TGTGCCAGTAGTGAGCTAGCGGGAGGCAACAATGAGCAGTTCTTC. Its translation is CASSELAGGNNEQFF. V and J are TRBV19 and TRBJ2-1; 11 positions match TRBD2. The CDR3 has 15 amino acids. Germline V CDR1 and CDR2: LNHDA, SQIVND (reference sequence). V shed 5 bases, J shed 5 bases, and the junction held 5 bases outside the gene matches.

This chain connects TRBV11-2 to TRBJ1-3; D is uncertain. Looked up from germline, CDR1 is SGHAT and CDR2 is FQNNGV. V lost 5 bases, J lost 0 bases, and 11 bases lay in between. This CDR3 spans 15 amino acids. CDR3 amino acids: CASSLRVSSGNTIYF. CDR3 coding DNA: TGTGCCAGCAGCCTTAGAGTTAGCTCTGGAAACACCATATATTTT. The full variable domain, completed using reference TRBV11-2 and TRBJ1-3, is EAGVAQSPRYKIIEKRQSVAFWCNPISGHATLYWYQQILGQGPKLLIQFQNNGVVDDSQLPKDRFSAERLKGVDSTLKIQPAKLEDSAVYLCASSLRVSSGNTIYFGEGSWLTVV.

In this sample, this clone turned up a few times. The chain recombines TRBV5-6 with TRBJ1-4; 10 nucleotides align to TRBD1. In germline, CDR1 is SGHDT, CDR2 YYEEEE. Trimming at V came to 3 bases and at J to 6 bases, leaving 14 bases not matched to a gene. The CDR3 has 18 amino acids. CDR3 sequence (DNA): TGTGCCAGCAGCTCGAACCGGGACAGGGGCACTACCTATGAAAAACTGTTTTTT. This gives the protein CASSSNRDRGTTYEKLFF.

The chain joins TRBV21-1 to TRBJ2-7; the DNA was not used to check the table's D call, TRBD2. TRBV21-1 corresponds to a pseudogene. The CDR3 runs 15 residues. CDR3 loop: CASSPKIGREYEQYF. In DNA, the CDR3 is TGTGCCAGCAGCCCTAAGATCGGGAGGGAGTACGAGCAGTACTTC.

This chain joins TRBV28 and TRBJ2-2; TRBD2 aligns across 10 bases. CDR1 is MDHEN and CDR2 is SYDVKM in the germline V gene. CDR3 length equals 15 residues. V trimming: 6 bases; J trimming: 7 bases; junction bases outside the gene matches: 8. CDR3 sequence reads: CASSSSVAGGGELFF. The CDR3 region has the DNA TGTGCCAGCAGCTCATCAGTAGCGGGAGGCGGGGAGCTGTTTTTT.